This T cell receptor beta chain was captured in a study of cytomegalovirus exposure and HLA in healthy donors (TCRdb year 2017). About the study as a whole: According to a later analysis, the approximately 130 validation repertoires were produced on the same platform as the 700 or so repertoires of the first cohort. The aim of the study was to test whether cataloging public T cell receptors could identify signatures of past pathogen exposure. Along with the approximately 620-subject first cohort, a separate validation cohort of over a hundred different subjects was used. To predict cytomegalovirus infection status, the study brought together high-throughput TCR immunosequencing, statistical association of individual TCRs with disease status, and machine learning.

Library preparation was by the immunoSEQ multiplex PCR assay. The authors' pipeline ran thus. A statistical classification framework was built for diagnosing cytomegalovirus status from the catalog of TCR beta chain sequences. Imported from immuneACCESS, the table was reduced by TCRdb to in-frame sequences with V and J called. These copies leave out some clones; in studies compared against another copy, an unresolved V gene accounts for under half, and the cause of the remainder is not known. V and J calls and clone size follow that table, whereas D and trimming were derived from the DNA. The sample has about 160,000 clones on record, roughly 90% of them singletons. The biggest ten clones account for about 5.8% of the sample. Notes on this clone: Which antigen it targets is not known. The record has no base qualities; no much larger clone is one base away.

Findings and caveats that apply to the study as a whole: In a later analysis, TCRs clustered in the first cohort were found to also tend to co-occur in the roughly 130 validation repertoires, with approximately 94% of cluster scores above 0. A few of the identified cytomegalovirus-associated TCR beta chains were confirmed in vitro to be specific for cytomegalovirus antigens. A total of fewer than 200 TCR beta chains were listed by the study as associated with cytomegalovirus. While some public TCRs were present in many individuals, most TCR sequences turned up only very rarely across donors. Cytomegalovirus status was reported to be diagnosed by the classifier with high specificity and sensitivity in both the original and validation cohorts. A later analysis lacked HLA typing for the validation cohort, so it scored co-occurrence in that cohort across all 130 or so repertoires. It was suggested by the authors that the approach could potentially be generalized to other disease states and immunological phenotypes.

The donors belonged to the validation cohort of about 120 subjects, which was separate from the roughly 670-subject first cohort. Input material: PBMCs. The source is a woman aged 25 to 39 in good health and CMV-seronegative.

CDR3 region: CASSLSWGEEKLFF. DNA sequence: TGTGCCAGCAGTTTGTCATGGGGAGAGGAAAAACTGTTTTTT. The receptor chain draws on TRBV5-4 and TRBJ1-4; the D gene is unclear. Spanning cysteine to phenylalanine, the CDR3 consists of 14 amino acids. Only the CDR3 DNA stays, 42 bases, in frame from base 1. CDR1 SGHNT and CDR2 YYREEE are derived from the germline V gene (reference sequence). V loses 5 bases of germline sequence and J loses 8 bases, and the interval between the two ends is 16 bases.